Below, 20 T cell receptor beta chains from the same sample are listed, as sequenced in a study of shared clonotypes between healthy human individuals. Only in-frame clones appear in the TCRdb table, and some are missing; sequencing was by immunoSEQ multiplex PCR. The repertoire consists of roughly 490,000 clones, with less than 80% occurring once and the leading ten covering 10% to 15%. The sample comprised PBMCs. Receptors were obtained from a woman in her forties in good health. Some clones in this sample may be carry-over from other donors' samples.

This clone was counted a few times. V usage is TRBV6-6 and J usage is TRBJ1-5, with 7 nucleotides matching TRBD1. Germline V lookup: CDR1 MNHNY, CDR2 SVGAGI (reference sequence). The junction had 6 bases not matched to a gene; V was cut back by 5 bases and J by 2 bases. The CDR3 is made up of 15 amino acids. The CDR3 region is CASSRGGLGNQPQHF. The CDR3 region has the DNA TGTGCCAGCAGTCGAGGGGGCTTGGGCAATCAGCCCCAGCATTTT.

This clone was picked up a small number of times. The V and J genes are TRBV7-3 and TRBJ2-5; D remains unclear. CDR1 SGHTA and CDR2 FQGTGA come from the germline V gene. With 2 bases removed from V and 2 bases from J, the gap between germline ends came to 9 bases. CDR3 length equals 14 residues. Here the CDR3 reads CASSLGTIQETQYF. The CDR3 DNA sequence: TGTGCCAGCAGCTTAGGCACGATACAAGAGACCCAGTACTTC.

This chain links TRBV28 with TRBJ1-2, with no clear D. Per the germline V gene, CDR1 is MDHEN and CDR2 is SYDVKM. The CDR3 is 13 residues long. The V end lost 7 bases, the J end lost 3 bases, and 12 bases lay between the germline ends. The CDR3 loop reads CASNGPPYYGYTF. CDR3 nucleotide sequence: TGTGCCAGCAATGGCCCTCCCTACTATGGCTACACCTTC.

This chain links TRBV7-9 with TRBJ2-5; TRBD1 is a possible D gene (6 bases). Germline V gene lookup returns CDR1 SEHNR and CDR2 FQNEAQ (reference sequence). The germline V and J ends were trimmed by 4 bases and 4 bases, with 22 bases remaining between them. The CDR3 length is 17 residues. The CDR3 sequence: CASSSSFSTGLAETQYF. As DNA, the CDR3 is TGTGCCAGCAGCTCTAGTTTTTCGACAGGCCTGGCAGAGACCCAGTACTTC.

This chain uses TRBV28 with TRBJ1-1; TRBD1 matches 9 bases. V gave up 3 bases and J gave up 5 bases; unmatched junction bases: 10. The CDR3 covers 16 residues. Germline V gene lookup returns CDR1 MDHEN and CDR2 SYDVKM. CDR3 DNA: TGTGCCAGCAGTTTTAACCGGGGACAGGGACGAACTGAAGCTTTCTTT. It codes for CASSFNRGQGRTEAFF.

The CDR3 protein is CASSSITGVRGGYTF. The CDR3 nucleotides are TGTGCCAGCAGTTCCATTACAGGGGTTCGAGGAGGCTACACCTTC. The rearrangement links TRBV27 to TRBJ1-2, with TRBD1 matching 7 bases. The CDR3 is 15 residues long. J was trimmed by 8 bases and V by 4 bases; bases with no gene match: 13. In germline, CDR1 is MNHEY, CDR2 SMNVEV (reference sequence).

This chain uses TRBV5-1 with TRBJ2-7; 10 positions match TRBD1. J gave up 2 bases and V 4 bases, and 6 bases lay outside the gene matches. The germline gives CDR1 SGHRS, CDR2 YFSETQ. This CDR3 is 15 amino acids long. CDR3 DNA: TGCGCCAGCAGCCCTACCGGGACAGGGGCCTACGAGCAGTACTTC. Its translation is CASSPTGTGAYEQYF. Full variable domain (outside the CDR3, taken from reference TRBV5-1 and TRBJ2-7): KAGVTQTPRYLIKTRGQQVTLSCSPISGHRSVSWYQQTPGQGLQFLFEYFSETQRNKGNFPGRFSGRQFSNSRSEMNVSTLELGDSALYLCASSPTGTGAYEQYFGPGTRLTVT.

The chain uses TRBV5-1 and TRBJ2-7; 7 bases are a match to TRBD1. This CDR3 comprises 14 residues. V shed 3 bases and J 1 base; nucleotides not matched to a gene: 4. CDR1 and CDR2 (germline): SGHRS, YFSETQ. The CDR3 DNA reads TGCGCCAGCAGCTGGACACAGGGGTCCTACGAGCAGTACTTC. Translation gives CASSWTQGSYEQYF.

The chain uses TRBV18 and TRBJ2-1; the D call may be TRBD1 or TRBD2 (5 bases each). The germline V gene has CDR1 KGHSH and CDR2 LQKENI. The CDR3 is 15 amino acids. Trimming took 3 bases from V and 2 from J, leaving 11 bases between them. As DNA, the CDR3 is TGTGCCAGCTCACCTCCGAGGGACGCCTACAATGAGCAGTTCTTC. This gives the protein CASSPPRDAYNEQFF.

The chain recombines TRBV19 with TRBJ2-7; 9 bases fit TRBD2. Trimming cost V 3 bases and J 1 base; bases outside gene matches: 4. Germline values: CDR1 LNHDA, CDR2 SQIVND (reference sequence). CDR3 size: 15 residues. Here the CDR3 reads CASSMGLAGSYEQYF. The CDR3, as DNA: TGTGCCAGTAGTATGGGCCTAGCGGGGTCCTACGAGCAGTACTTC.

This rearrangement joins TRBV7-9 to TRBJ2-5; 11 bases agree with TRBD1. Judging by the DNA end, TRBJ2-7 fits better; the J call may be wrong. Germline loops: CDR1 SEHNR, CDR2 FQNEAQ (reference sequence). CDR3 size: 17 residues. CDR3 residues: CASSFKTPGQGDYEQYF. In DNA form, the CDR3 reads TGTGCCAGCAGTTTTAAAACTCCGGGACAGGGGGACTACGAGCAGTACTTC.

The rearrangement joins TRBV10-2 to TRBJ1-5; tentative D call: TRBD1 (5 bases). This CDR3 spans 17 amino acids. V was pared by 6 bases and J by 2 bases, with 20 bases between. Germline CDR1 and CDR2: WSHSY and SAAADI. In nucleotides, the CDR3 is TGCGCCAGCAGCGAGACGGGGGGTGGCCGCGGCAATCAGCCCCAGCATTTT. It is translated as CASSETGGGRGNQPQHF.

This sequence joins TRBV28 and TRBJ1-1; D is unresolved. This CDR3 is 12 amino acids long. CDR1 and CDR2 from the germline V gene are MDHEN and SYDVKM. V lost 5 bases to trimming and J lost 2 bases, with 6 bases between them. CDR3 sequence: CASSIQNTEAFF. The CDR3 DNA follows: TGTGCCAGCAGTATACAAAACACTGAAGCTTTCTTT.

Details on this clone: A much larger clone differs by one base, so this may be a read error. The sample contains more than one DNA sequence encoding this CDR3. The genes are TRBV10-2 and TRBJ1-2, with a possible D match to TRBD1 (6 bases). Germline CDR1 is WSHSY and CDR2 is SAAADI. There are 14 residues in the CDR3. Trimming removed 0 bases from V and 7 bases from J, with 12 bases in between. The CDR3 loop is CASSESGGGGGYTF. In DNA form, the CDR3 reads TGCGCCAGCAGTGAGTCAGGCGGGGGCGGTGGCTACACCTTC.

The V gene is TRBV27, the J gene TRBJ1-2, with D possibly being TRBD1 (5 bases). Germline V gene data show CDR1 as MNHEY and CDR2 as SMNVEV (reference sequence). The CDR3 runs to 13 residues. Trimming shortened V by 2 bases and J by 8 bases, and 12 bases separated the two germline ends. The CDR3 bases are TGTGCCAGCAGTTTACAGCAGGGTCGGGGCTACACCTTC. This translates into CASSLQQGRGYTF.

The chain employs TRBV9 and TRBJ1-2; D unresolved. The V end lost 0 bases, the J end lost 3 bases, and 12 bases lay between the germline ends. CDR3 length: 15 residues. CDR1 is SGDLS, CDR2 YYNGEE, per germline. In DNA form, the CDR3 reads TGTGCCAGCAGCGTAGGCACAATCCCGGACTATGGCTACACCTTC. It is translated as CASSVGTIPDYGYTF. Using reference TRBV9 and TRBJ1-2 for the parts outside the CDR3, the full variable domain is DSGVTQTPKHLITATGQRVTLRCSPRSGDLSVYWYQQSLDQGLQFLIQYYNGEERAKGNILERFSAQQFPDLHSELNLSSLELGDSALYFCASSVGTIPDYGYTFGSGTRLTVV.

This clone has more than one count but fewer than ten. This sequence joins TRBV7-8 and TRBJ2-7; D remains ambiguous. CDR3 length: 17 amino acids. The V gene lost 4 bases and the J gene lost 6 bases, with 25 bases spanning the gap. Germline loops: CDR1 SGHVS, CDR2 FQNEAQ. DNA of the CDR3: TGTGCCAGCAGCTCCCGGCGGTTGGGTACGAGGTCGTTCGAGCAGTACTTC. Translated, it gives CASSSRRLGTRSFEQYF.

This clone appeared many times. Here the CDR3 DNA reads TGTGCCAGCAGTTTAGGCCTTGGATGGAATCAGCCCCAGCATTTT. Encoded protein: CASSLGLGWNQPQHF. The chain links TRBV28 to TRBJ1-5; D call uncertain. The germline V gene encodes CDR1 MDHEN and CDR2 SYDVKM. V lost 2 bases to trimming and J lost 4 bases, with 12 bases between them. There are 15 residues in the CDR3.

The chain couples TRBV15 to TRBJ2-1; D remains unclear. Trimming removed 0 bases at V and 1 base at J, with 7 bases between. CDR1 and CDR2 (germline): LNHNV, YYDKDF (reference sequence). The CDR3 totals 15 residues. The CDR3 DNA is TGTGCCACCAGCAGAGAGACACGTTCCTACAATGAGCAGTTCTTC. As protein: CATSRETRSYNEQFF.

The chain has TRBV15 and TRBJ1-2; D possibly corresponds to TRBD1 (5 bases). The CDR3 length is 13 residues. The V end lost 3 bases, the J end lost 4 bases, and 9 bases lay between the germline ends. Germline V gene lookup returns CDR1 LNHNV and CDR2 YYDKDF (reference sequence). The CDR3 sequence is CATSSRVFYGYTF. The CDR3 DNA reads TGTGCCACCAGCAGCAGGGTTTTCTATGGCTACACCTTC.